This T cell receptor (beta chain) was captured in a study of cytomegalovirus exposure and HLA in healthy donors. The CDR3 consists of 15 residues. Germline lookup yields CDR1 MDHEN and CDR2 SYDVKM. Between the trimmed V and J ends, which lost 6 bases and 2 bases, there was a span of 14 bases. The repertoire was sequenced with immunoSEQ multiplex PCR; TCRdb's copy has only in-frame clones and lacks some. The sample has around 140,000 clones, roughly 87% seen once. The study drew the donors from its approximately 110-subject validation cohort, separate from the roughly 710-subject first cohort. This chain links TRBV28 with TRBJ1-3; a possible D gene is TRBD1 (5 bases). Source material: PBMCs. This TCR came from a young man in good health and CMV-seropositive. As DNA, the CDR3 is TGTGCCAGCAGCCCTCAGTCGGGGGCTGGAAACACCATATATTTT. Its translation: CASSPQSGAGNTIYF.